These T cell receptor beta chains were read from a single sample in a study of blood T cell repertoires in COVID-19. The protocol was immunoSEQ multiplex PCR, while the TCRdb copy is restricted to in-frame clones and leaves out a portion. The profile shows approximately 53,000 clones, 81% of them singletons. Sequenced input: peripheral blood. The receptors derive from an elderly woman with COVID-19, enrolled during active disease. The CDR3 runs from the conserved cysteine through the conserved F or W. Each record gives: D gene, V gene, J gene, clone size, CDR3 protein, CDR3 DNA. A D gene is named only where the DNA matches it firmly. Clone size, where shown, is once, few, many, or a class for clones that have expanded.

.	TRBV19	TRBJ1-5	.	CASRQGNQPQHF	TGTGCCTCCAGGCAGGGCAATCAGCCCCAGCATTTT
TRBD2	TRBV2	TRBJ2-4	few	CASSVTSTDKNIQYF	TGTGCCAGCAGTGTGACTAGCACAGACAAAAACATTCAGTACTTC
.	TRBV6-5	TRBJ1-1	once	CASSFRGWVTEAFF	TGTGCCAGCAGTTTCCGGGGTTGGGTCACTGAAGCTTTCTTT
.	TRBV21-1	TRBJ2-1	.	CASRGTSGSSSYNEQFF	TGTGCCAGCAGGGGAACTAGCGGGAGCAGTTCCTACAATGAGCAGTTCTTC
.	TRBV7-9	TRBJ2-5	.	CASSLGAVETQYF	TGTGCCAGCAGCTTAGGAGCGGTAGAGACCCAGTACTTC
.	TRBV28	TRBJ1-2	.	CASSYGYGYTF	TGTGCCAGCAGTTACGGCTATGGCTACACCTTC
TRBD1	TRBV19	TRBJ1-3	once	CASSPGQLGNTIYF	TGTGCCAGTAGCCCGGGACAGCTAGGAAACACCATATATTTT
.	TRBV7-2	TRBJ2-7	.	CASSRNPGYEQYF	TGTGCCAGCAGCCGTAACCCCGGGTACGAGCAGTACTTC
.	TRBV28	TRBJ1-1	.	CASLSGFNTEAFF	TGTGCCTCGCTCAGCGGGTTCAACACTGAAGCTTTCTTT
TRBD1	TRBV7-8	TRBJ1-5	.	CASSPGWVGGPGQGHRQPQHF	TGTGCCAGCAGCCCGGGGTGGGTGGGGGGACCGGGACAGGGCCATAGGCAGCCCCAGCATTTT
TRBD2	TRBV19	TRBJ2-1	.	CASSLLTSGSNEQFF	TGTGCCAGTAGTCTATTGACTAGCGGGAGCAATGAGCAGTTCTTC
.	TRBV6-2/TRBV6-3	TRBJ2-2	.	CASSYSGGRVTGELFF	TGTGCCAGCAGTTACTCGGGGGGGCGAGTCACCGGGGAGCTGTTTTTT
.	TRBV20-1	TRBJ2-1	.	CSARDRSEQFF	TGCAGTGCTAGAGATCGTAGCGAGCAGTTCTTC
.	TRBV19	TRBJ2-1	.	CASSIGRGGSYNEQFF	TGTGCCAGTAGTATAGGGCGAGGGGGCTCCTACAATGAGCAGTTCTTC
.	TRBV13	TRBJ2-3	.	CASSTGSTDTQYF	TGTGCCAGCAGCACAGGGAGCACAGATACGCAGTATTTT
TRBD1	TRBV9	TRBJ1-2	.	CASSVYRGGNYGYTF	TGTGCCAGCAGCGTATACAGGGGGGGGAACTATGGCTACACCTTC
TRBD2	TRBV11-3	TRBJ2-3	.	CASSRTSGGTDTQYF	TGTGCCAGCAGCCGGACTAGCGGGGGCACAGATACGCAGTATTTT
TRBD1	TRBV5-1	TRBJ2-1	.	CASSRGTGEGMVQFF	TGCGCCAGCAGCCGGGGGACAGGGGAGGGAATGGTACAGTTCTTC
.	TRBV19	TRBJ2-1	.	CASSIWGTGDNEQFF	TGTGCCAGTAGTATTTGGGGCACGGGCGACAATGAGCAGTTCTTC
.	TRBV7-9	TRBJ2-7	.	CASSLDPPVYEQYF	TGTGCCAGCAGCTTAGACCCGCCAGTTTACGAGCAGTACTTC
.	TRBV2	TRBJ1-1	.	CASSATNTEAFF	TGTGCCAGCAGTGCTACGAACACTGAAGCTTTCTTT
.	TRBV2	TRBJ2-7	.	CAAQGPYEQYF	TGTGCCGCACAGGGCCCCTACGAGCAGTACTTC
TRBD2	TRBV3-1/TRBV3-2	TRBJ2-7	.	CASSQRNGRYEQYF	TGTGCCAGCAGTCAACGAAACGGGAGGTACGAGCAGTACTTC
.	TRBV20-1	TRBJ1-5	.	CSASQWASNQPQHF	TGCAGTGCTAGTCAGTGGGCCAGCAATCAGCCCCAGCATTTT
.	TRBV5-1	TRBJ1-3	.	CASSLGGQYSGNTIYF	TGCGCCAGCAGCTTGGGAGGACAGTACTCTGGAAACACCATATATTTT
.	TRBV7-3	TRBJ1-1	few	CASSFQAGDTEAFF	TGTGCCAGCAGCTTCCAGGCGGGTGACACTGAAGCTTTCTTT
.	TRBV5-4	TRBJ2-2	.	CASSLTGNTGELFF	TGTGCCAGCAGCTTGACAGGGAACACCGGGGAGCTGTTTTTT
.	TRBV5-4	TRBJ2-3	.	CASSRVGGSTDTQYF	TGTGCCAGCAGCCGGGTCGGGGGTAGCACAGATACGCAGTATTTT
.	TRBV9	TRBJ2-1	.	CASSVGWAGPSGEQFF	TGTGCCAGCAGCGTAGGTTGGGCGGGACCCTCGGGGGAGCAGTTCTTC
TRBD2	TRBV28	TRBJ2-2	.	CASIPGGTGELFF	TGTGCCAGCATTCCCGGGGGGACCGGGGAGCTGTTTTTT
.	TRBV5-5	TRBJ1-1	.	CASSPSGGTRANTEAFF	TGTGCCAGCAGCCCCTCCGGCGGGACCAGGGCGAACACTGAAGCTTTCTTT
.	TRBV19	TRBJ1-4	.	CAPIAKRDEKLFF	TGTGCCCCCATCGCGAAGCGAGATGAAAAACTGTTTTTT
.	TRBV6-5	TRBJ1-4	.	CASSPSFATNEKLFF	TGTGCCAGCAGCCCCTCCTTCGCAACTAATGAAAAACTGTTTTTT
.	TRBV30	TRBJ2-3	.	CAWSAGGGSADTQYF	TGTGCCTGGAGTGCGGGGGGCGGGAGTGCAGATACGCAGTATTTT
TRBD2	TRBV19	TRBJ2-1	.	CASSNRGSHQNEQFF	TGTGCCAGTAGTAATCGCGGGAGTCATCAGAATGAGCAGTTCTTC
.	TRBV2	TRBJ1-1	.	CASSDYTEAFF	TGTGCCAGCAGTGACTACACTGAAGCTTTCTTT
.	TRBV5-1	TRBJ2-5	.	CASSLAGGSPETQYF	TGCGCCAGCAGCTTGGCCGGGGGAAGCCCTGAGACCCAGTACTTC
.	TRBV4-1	TRBJ2-6	once	CASSRTGSGGANVLTF	TGCGCCAGCAGCCGAACAGGTTCTGGGGGGGCCAACGTCCTGACTTTC
TRBD2	TRBV11-2	TRBJ2-1	.	CASSPLAGGLHGEQFF	TGTGCCAGCAGCCCCCTAGCGGGAGGGCTCCACGGTGAGCAGTTCTTC
.	TRBV5-1	TRBJ1-2	few	CASSGGGDADGYTF	TGCGCCAGCAGTGGCGGGGGGGATGCGGATGGCTACACCTTC
.	TRBV27	TRBJ1-1	.	CASSTTRNTEAFF	TGTGCCAGCAGTACCACACGGAACACTGAAGCTTTCTTT
TRBD2	TRBV3-1/TRBV3-2	TRBJ2-1	.	CASSPGLAEQFF	TGTGCCAGCAGCCCAGGACTAGCGGAGCAGTTCTTC
.	TRBV2	TRBJ2-7	few	CASRTYYEQYF	TGTGCCAGCAGAACTTACTACGAGCAGTACTTC
TRBD1	TRBV18	TRBJ1-1	once	CASSRTGDLNTEAFF	TGTGCCAGCTCGCGCACAGGGGACTTGAACACTGAAGCTTTCTTT
TRBD2	TRBV7-9	TRBJ2-7	.	CASSPRTSGRAHEQYF	TGTGCCAGCAGCCCACGGACTAGCGGGAGGGCCCACGAGCAGTACTTC
.	TRBV2	TRBJ2-2	.	CASRPRDTTGELFF	TGTGCCAGCAGACCCCGGGACACCACCGGGGAGCTGTTTTTT
.	TRBV2	TRBJ2-3	once	CASCRTILTDTQYF	TGTGCCAGCTGCCGGACTATCCTCACAGATACGCAGTATTTT
TRBD2	TRBV19	TRBJ2-7	.	CASKETSGNYEQYF	TGTGCCAGTAAGGAGACTAGCGGGAACTACGAGCAGTACTTC
TRBD2	TRBV30	TRBJ2-7	.	CAWSVGGGLYEQYF	TGTGCCTGGAGTGTGGGGGGGGGATTATACGAGCAGTACTTC
TRBD1	TRBV6-5	TRBJ2-7	.	CASSPDRGHYEQYF	TGTGCCAGCAGCCCGGACAGGGGGCACTACGAGCAGTACTTC
TRBD2	TRBV11-2	TRBJ2-2	.	CASSPTSGPVGELFF	TGTGCCAGCAGCCCGACTAGCGGGCCGGTTGGGGAGCTGTTTTTT
TRBD1	TRBV18	TRBJ1-5	.	CASSPTGVTNQPQHF	TGTGCCAGCTCGCCGACAGGGGTAACAAATCAGCCCCAGCATTTT
.	TRBV6-5	TRBJ1-3	.	CASRADERGNTIYF	TGTGCCAGCAGGGCAGATGAGCGTGGAAACACCATATATTTT
.	TRBV7-9	TRBJ1-4	few	CASSLQGSTNEKLFF	TGTGCCAGCAGCTTGCAGGGTAGTACTAATGAAAAACTGTTTTTT
.	TRBV11-2	TRBJ2-1	.	CASSVPGHYNEQFF	TGTGCCAGCAGCGTCCCCGGACACTACAATGAGCAGTTCTTC
.	TRBV5-1	TRBJ2-3	.	CASRGQRGTDTQYF	TGCGCCAGCAGAGGACAACGCGGCACAGATACGCAGTATTTT